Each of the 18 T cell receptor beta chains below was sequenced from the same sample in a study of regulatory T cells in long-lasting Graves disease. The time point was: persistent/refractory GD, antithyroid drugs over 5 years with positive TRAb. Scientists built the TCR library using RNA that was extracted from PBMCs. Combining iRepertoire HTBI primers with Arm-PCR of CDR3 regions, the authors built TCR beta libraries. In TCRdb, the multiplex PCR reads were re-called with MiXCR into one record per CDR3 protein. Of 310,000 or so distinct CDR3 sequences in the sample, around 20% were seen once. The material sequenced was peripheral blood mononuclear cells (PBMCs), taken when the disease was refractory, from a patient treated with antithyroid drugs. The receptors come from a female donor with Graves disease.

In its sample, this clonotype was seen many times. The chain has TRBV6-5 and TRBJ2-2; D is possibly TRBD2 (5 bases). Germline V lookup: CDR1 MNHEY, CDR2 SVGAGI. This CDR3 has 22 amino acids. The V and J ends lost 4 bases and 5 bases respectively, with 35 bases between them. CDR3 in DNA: TGTGCCAGCAGTTTTTTCGAGAGGACCGGGGATAAACCGTCGCGAACAACCGGGGAGCTGTTTTTT. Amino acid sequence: CASSFFERTGDKPSRTTGELFF.

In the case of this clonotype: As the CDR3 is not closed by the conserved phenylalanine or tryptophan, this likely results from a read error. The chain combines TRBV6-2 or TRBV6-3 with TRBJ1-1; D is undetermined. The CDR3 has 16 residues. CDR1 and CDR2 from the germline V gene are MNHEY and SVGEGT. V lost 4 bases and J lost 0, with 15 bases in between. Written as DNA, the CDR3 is TGTGCCAGCAGTTTGATAGGTACTTCTCTGAACACTGAAGCTTTCCTT. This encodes CASSLIGTSLNTEAFL.

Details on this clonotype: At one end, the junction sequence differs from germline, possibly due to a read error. The CDR3 DNA reads TGTGCCAGCGGAGAGAGGGGGAAGCGGGAGGGCCGAAGTCAAGCTGACTTC. The encoded protein is CASGERGKREGRSQADF. The chain carries TRBV7-9 and TRBJ2-5; 10 bases agree with TRBD2. CDR3 size: 17 residues. Germline assignment: CDR1 SEHNR and CDR2 FQNEAQ (reference sequence).

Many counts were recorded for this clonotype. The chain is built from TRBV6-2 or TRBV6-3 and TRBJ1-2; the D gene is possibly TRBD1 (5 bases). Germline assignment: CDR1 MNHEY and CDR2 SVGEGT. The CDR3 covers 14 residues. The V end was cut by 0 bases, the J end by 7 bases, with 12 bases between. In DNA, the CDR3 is TGTGCCAGCAGTTACTCGGGGGGTTACCGTGGCTACACCTTC. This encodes CASSYSGGYRGYTF.

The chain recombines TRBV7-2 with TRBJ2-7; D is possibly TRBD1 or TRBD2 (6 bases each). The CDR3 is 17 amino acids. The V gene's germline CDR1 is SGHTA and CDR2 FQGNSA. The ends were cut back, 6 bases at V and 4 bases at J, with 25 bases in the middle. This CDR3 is CASSRGWRGGGYYEQYF. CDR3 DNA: TGTGCCAGCAGTAGAGGCTGGCGAGGAGGGGGGTATTACGAGCAGTACTTC.

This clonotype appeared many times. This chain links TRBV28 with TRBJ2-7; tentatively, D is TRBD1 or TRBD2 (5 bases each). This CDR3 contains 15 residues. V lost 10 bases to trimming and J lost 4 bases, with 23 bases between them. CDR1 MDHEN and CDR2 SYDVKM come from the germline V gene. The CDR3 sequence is CATTLGEGIEYEQYF. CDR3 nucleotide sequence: TGTGCCACCACCCTGGGCGAGGGGATTGAGTACGAGCAGTACTTC.

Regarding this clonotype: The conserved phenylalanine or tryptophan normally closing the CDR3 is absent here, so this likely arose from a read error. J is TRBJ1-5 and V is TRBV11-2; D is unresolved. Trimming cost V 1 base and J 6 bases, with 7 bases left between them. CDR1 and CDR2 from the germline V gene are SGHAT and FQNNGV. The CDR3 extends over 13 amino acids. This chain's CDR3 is CASSLGVGQPQHC. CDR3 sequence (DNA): TGTGCCAGCAGCTTAGGAGTTGGTCAGCCCCAGCATTGT.

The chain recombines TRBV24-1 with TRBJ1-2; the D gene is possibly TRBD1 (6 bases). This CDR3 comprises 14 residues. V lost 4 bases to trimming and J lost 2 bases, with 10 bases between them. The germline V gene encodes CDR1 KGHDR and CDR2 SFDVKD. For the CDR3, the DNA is TGTGCCACCAGTGACTGGGACATCAACTATGGCTACACCTTC. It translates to CATSDWDINYGYTF.

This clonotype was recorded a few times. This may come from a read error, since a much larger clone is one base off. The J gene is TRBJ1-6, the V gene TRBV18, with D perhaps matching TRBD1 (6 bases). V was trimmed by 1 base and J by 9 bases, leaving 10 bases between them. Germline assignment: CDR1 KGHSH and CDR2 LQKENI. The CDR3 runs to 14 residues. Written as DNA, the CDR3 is TGTGCCAGCTCACCACAGAGCAGGGGTTCACCCCTCCACTTT. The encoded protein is CASSPQSRGSPLHF.

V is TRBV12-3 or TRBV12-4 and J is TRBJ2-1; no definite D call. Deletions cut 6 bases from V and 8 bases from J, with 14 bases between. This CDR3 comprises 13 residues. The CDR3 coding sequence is TGTGCCAGCAGCACCCGTGCCCTCCATGAGCAGTTCTTC. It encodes CASSTRALHEQFF.

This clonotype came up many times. The CDR3 nucleotides are TGTGCCAGCTCACCAAGGATAGGGGAGACCCAGTACTTC. Its translation is CASSPRIGETQYF. The gene calls are TRBV18 and TRBJ2-5; no clear D. Germline CDR1 reads KGHSH; CDR2 reads LQKENI. CDR3 length: 13 residues. V lost 2 bases, J lost 5 bases, and 9 bases lay in between.

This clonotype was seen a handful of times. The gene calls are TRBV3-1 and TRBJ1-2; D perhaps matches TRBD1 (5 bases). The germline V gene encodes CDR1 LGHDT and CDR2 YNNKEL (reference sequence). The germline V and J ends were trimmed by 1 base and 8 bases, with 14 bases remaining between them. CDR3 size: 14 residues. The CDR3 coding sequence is TGTGCCAGCAGCCAAGTGGGAGGGGCACGGGGCTACACCTTC. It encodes CASSQVGGARGYTF.

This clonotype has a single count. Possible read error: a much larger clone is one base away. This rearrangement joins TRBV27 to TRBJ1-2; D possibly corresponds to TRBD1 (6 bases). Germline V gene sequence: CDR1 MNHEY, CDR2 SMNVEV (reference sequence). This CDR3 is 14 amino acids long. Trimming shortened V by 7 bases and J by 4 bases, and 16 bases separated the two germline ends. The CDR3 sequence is CASTPGGCGYGYTF. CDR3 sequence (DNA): TGTGCCAGCACCCCGGGGGGCTGTGGCTATGGCTACACCTTC.

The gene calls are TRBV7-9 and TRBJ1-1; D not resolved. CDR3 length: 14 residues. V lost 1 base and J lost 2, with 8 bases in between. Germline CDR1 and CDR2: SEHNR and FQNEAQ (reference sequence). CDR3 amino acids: CASSLGGINTEAFF. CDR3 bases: TGTGCCAGCAGCTTAGGAGGGATAAACACTGAAGCTTTCTTT.

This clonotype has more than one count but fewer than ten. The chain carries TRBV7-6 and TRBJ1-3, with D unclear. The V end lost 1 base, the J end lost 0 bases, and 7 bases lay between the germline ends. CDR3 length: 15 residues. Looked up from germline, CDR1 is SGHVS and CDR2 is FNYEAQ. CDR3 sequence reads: CASSLGPVSGNTIYF. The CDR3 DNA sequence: TGTGCCAGCAGCTTAGGGCCAGTCTCTGGAAACACCATATATTTT.

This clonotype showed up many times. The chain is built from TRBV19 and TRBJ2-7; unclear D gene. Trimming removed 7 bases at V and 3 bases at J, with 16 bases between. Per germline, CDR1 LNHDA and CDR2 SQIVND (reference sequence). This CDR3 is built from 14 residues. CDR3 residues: CASTSSPGSYEQYF. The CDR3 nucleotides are TGTGCCAGTACCTCCTCCCCAGGCAGCTACGAGCAGTACTTC. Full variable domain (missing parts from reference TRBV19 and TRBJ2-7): DGGITQSPKYLFRKEGQNVTLSCEQNLNHDAMYWYRQDPGQGLRLIYYSQIVNDFQKGDIAEGYSVSREKKESFPLTVTSAQKNPTAFYLCASTSSPGSYEQYFGPGTRLTVT.

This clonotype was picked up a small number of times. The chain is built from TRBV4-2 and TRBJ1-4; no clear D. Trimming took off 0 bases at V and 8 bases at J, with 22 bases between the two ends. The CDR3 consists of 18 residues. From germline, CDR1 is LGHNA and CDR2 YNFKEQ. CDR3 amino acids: CASSQEIRSRREDEKLFF. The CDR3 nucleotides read TGTGCCAGCAGCCAAGAGATCAGGTCCCGGCGCGAGGACGAAAAACTGTTTTTT.

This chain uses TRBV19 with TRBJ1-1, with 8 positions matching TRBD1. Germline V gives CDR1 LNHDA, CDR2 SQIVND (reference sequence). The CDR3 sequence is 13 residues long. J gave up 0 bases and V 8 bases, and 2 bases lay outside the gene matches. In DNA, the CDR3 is TGTGCCAGTTACAGGGGGATGAACACTGAAGCTTTCTTT. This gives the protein CASYRGMNTEAFF.